Presented here are 17 T cell receptor beta chains from one specimen sequenced in a study of regulatory T cells in long-lasting Graves disease. Indicated time point: newly diagnosed GD, antithyroid drugs for less than 3 months. PBMCs were the source of the RNA used for TCR sequencing. Sequencing libraries for TCR beta were prepared with iRepertoire HTBI primers and Arm-PCR of CDR3 regions. TCRdb analysed the multiplex PCR reads with MiXCR anew, one entry per CDR3 protein. The data hold a few hundred thousand distinct CDR3 sequences, with about 10% observed a single time. The sample was also linked to a second study, of T cells in Graves' hyperthyroidism and ophthalmopathy.

Here the sequenced sample was peripheral blood mononuclear cells (PBMCs), taken at new diagnosis, from a patient treated with antithyroid drugs. These receptor sequences come from a young woman with Graves disease.

In this sample, this clonotype turned up many times. V usage is TRBV5-1 and J usage is TRBJ1-2; D call uncertain. Germline V lookup: CDR1 SGHRS, CDR2 YFSETQ. This CDR3 is built from 15 residues. V shed 2 bases and J shed 0 bases, with 11 bases lying between them. The chain's CDR3 is CASSFARNTNYGYTF. In DNA form, the CDR3 reads TGCGCCAGCAGCTTCGCCAGAAACACTAACTATGGCTACACCTTC.

The gene calls are TRBV7-2 and TRBJ2-1; D is uncertain. The J call could be wrong; TRBJ2-5 is a better fit for the DNA end. CDR3 size: 16 residues. CDR1 is SGHTA, CDR2 FQGNSA, per germline. CDR3 nucleotides: TGTGCCAGCAGCTTAGGTCATTTCGCGGCTGGAGAGACCCAGTACTTC. Amino acid sequence: CASSLGHFAAGETQYF.

This clonotype was recorded a few times. CDR3 loop: CASYSTSGSTDTQYF. The DNA of the CDR3 is TGTGCCAGCTATTCGACTAGCGGAAGCACAGATACGCAGTATTTT. The chain carries TRBV18 and TRBJ2-3; TRBD2 matches at 9 bases. Germline values: CDR1 KGHSH, CDR2 LQKENI. The CDR3 is 15 residues long. V lost 7 bases and J lost 0; bases outside the gene matches: 5.

The chain carries TRBV4-2 and TRBJ2-3; TRBD2 matches at 7 bases. The CDR3 spans 17 residues. Germline trimming cut 0 bases from V and 3 bases from J; bases unmatched to any gene: 9. From germline, CDR1 is LGHNA and CDR2 YNFKEQ. The CDR3 is CASSQDRPGGSTDTQYF. The DNA for the CDR3 is TGTGCCAGCAGCCAAGATCGACCGGGGGGTAGTACAGATACGCAGTATTTT.

This clonotype has ten or more counts. This chain joins TRBV5-1 and TRBJ2-7; TRBD1 matches 7 bases. The germline V gene encodes CDR1 SGHRS and CDR2 YFSETQ. The ends lost 6 bases at V and 6 bases at J; junction bases unmatched: 9. CDR3 length equals 13 residues. In nucleotides, the CDR3 is TGCGCCAGCAAAGGGACAGAACGGGTCGAGCAGTACTTC. It is translated as CASKGTERVEQYF.

The sample holds many counts of this clonotype. The rearrangement joins TRBV7-8 to TRBJ2-1; 8 bases line up with TRBD1. The CDR3 is made up of 15 amino acids. CDR1 and CDR2 (germline): SGHVS, FQNEAQ. V dropped 5 bases and J dropped 8; count of bases not matched to a gene: 11. In DNA form, the CDR3 reads TGTGCCAGCAGCCCCCGCAGGGGGCGCATCTATGAGCAGTTCTTC. This encodes CASSPRRGRIYEQFF.

This clonotype was picked up many times. CDR3 nucleotides: TGTGCCAGCAGTCTCTTAAGCGGAGAAAAACTGTTTTTT. This codes for CASSLLSGEKLFF. The chain is built from TRBV7-9 and TRBJ1-4; D is unresolved. This CDR3 is built from 13 residues. The V gene lost 6 bases and the J gene lost 8 bases, with 13 bases spanning the gap. Per the germline V gene, CDR1 is SEHNR and CDR2 is FQNEAQ (reference sequence).

This clonotype was found many times. The rearrangement links TRBV6-2 or TRBV6-3 to TRBJ2-1, with 7 positions matching TRBD2. The trim removed 5 bases at V and 8 bases at J, leaving 6 bases unmatched. Germline V CDR1 and CDR2: MNHEY, SVGEGT. The CDR3 has 13 amino acids. DNA of the CDR3: TGTGCCAGCAGTGACGAGGGGAGGGATGAGCAGTTCTTC. Amino acids: CASSDEGRDEQFF.

This clonotype was recorded at least ten times. J is TRBJ2-7 and V is TRBV7-2; no reliable D call. Trimming stripped 1 base from V and 6 bases from J, with 16 bases between. This CDR3 comprises 15 residues. Germline V gene lookup returns CDR1 SGHTA and CDR2 FQGNSA. This CDR3 is CASSLVIGSGLEQYF. The CDR3 DNA reads TGTGCCAGCAGCTTAGTTATAGGGTCGGGCCTCGAGCAGTACTTC.

This clonotype has just a few counts. V gene TRBV20-1 combines with J gene TRBJ2-5; a possible D gene is TRBD2 (6 bases). The V gene lost 1 base and the J gene lost 5 bases, with 14 bases spanning the gap. From germline, CDR1 is DFQATT and CDR2 SNEGSKA (reference sequence). The CDR3 length is 14 residues. CDR3 residues: CSARGSSVRETQYF. CDR3 DNA: TGCAGTGCTAGAGGATCTAGCGTTCGGGAGACCCAGTACTTC.

The J gene is TRBJ1-2, the V gene TRBV5-1; perhaps TRBD1 as D (5 bases). V lost 5 bases, J lost 4 bases, and 9 bases lay in between. This CDR3 is built from 12 residues. Germline loops: CDR1 SGHRS, CDR2 YFSETQ. CDR3 bases: TGCGCCAGCAGGGGGGACTTCTATGGCTACACCTTC. It codes for CASRGDFYGYTF.

This clonotype was seen many times. V is TRBV7-3 and J is TRBJ2-1, with 8 bases identical to TRBD2. V lost 1 base, J lost 5 bases, and 4 bases stayed unmatched. The CDR3 consists of 15 residues. CDR1 and CDR2 from the germline V gene are SGHTA and FQGTGA. The CDR3 is CASSLIGGGNNEQFF. In DNA, the CDR3 is TGTGCCAGCAGCTTAATTGGCGGGGGGAACAATGAGCAGTTCTTC.

The V call is TRBV20-1, the J call TRBJ1-5; D ambiguous. Trimming stripped 0 bases from V and 3 bases from J, with 9 bases between. CDR1 is DFQATT, CDR2 SNEGSKA, per germline (reference sequence). The CDR3 runs to 14 residues. The CDR3 spells CSARDRTDNQPQHF. In nucleotides, the CDR3 is TGCAGTGCTAGAGATCGCACGGACAATCAGCCCCAGCATTTT.

The chain uses TRBV27 and TRBJ2-3; 14 bases are a match to TRBD2. The V and J ends lost 8 bases and 1 base, in that order; junction bases with no gene match: 11. The germline V gene has CDR1 MNHEY and CDR2 SMNVEV (reference sequence). The CDR3 runs to 18 residues. CDR3 residues: CASRVPPGLAGGTDTQYF. CDR3 bases: TGTGCCAGCCGAGTTCCCCCGGGACTAGCGGGGGGCACAGATACGCAGTATTTT.

This clonotype was observed a few times. The rearrangement links TRBV20-1 to TRBJ2-1, with 12 bases lining up with TRBD1. Germline values: CDR1 DFQATT, CDR2 SNEGSKA (reference sequence). The CDR3 loop spans 16 amino acids. Trimming cost V 5 bases and J 6 bases; bases outside gene matches: 11. This CDR3 reads CSARTLRGQGANEQFF. CDR3 sequence (DNA): TGCAGTGCTCGTACACTTCGGGGACAGGGGGCCAATGAGCAGTTCTTC.

This clonotype has at least ten counts. The chain joins TRBV7-9 to TRBJ2-7; no clear D. The ends were cut back, 2 bases at V and 3 bases at J, with 11 bases in the middle. CDR3 length equals 14 residues. Germline V gene data show CDR1 as SEHNR and CDR2 as FQNEAQ (reference sequence). This CDR3 reads CASSLRASNYEQYF. Here the CDR3 DNA reads TGTGCCAGCAGCTTAAGGGCCTCGAACTACGAGCAGTACTTC.

This clonotype was recorded at least ten times. The chain employs TRBV6-2 or TRBV6-3 and TRBJ1-5; no firm D call. This CDR3 is 13 amino acids long. The V and J ends lost 2 bases and 6 bases respectively, with 8 bases between them. The germline V gene encodes CDR1 MNHEY and CDR2 SVGEGT. CDR3 nucleotide sequence: TGTGCCAGCAGTTACACAGATGGTCAGCCCCAGCATTTT. Translation gives CASSYTDGQPQHF.